The subject of this entry is one T cell receptor (beta chain). The CDR3 length is 15 residues. CDR1 and CDR2 from the germline V gene are WSHSY and SAAADI. V lost 4 bases to trimming and J lost 8 bases; unmatched junction nucleotides: 6. These data come from a study of CD8 T cells in Susac syndrome. Roughly 0.45 to 1 ug RNA was reverse transcribed with random hexamers. Each CDR3 protein is one row after TCRdb ran MiXCR on the immunoSEQ multiplex PCR reads. The sample contains 150,000 to 200,000 distinct CDR3 sequences, just over 90% of which appear only once. The rearrangement uses TRBV10-2 and TRBJ2-3; 13 bases line up with TRBD2. The TCR was taken from a human donor in good health. Sequenced sample: CD4+ T cells from PBMCs. The CDR3, as DNA: TGCGCCAGCAGTGTCACTAGCGGGGGGGCTGCTACGCAGTATTTT. It codes for CASSVTSGGAATQYF.